The 27 T cell receptor beta chains listed next were all sequenced from one sample in a study of response to subunit inactivated influenza vaccine. TCRdb re-called the RT-PCR reads with MiXCR, one entry per CDR3 protein. The table has 560,000 or so distinct CDR3 sequences, 7.6% seen once. This material consisted of PBMCs from blood, taken less than 30 months after vaccination. The source is a man aged 50 to 69 who received an inactivated influenza vaccine.

This clonotype was picked up a small number of times. The chain joins TRBV20-1 to TRBJ2-7, with 8 nucleotides matching TRBD1. Germline V lookup: CDR1 DFQATT, CDR2 SNEGSKA (reference sequence). Losses at the gene ends were 6 bases for V and 0 bases for J; bases not matched to a gene: 13. There are 16 residues in the CDR3. The CDR3 DNA reads as TGCAGTGCCCCCGGGCAGGGGGCCGTAAACTCCTACGAGCAGTACTTC. The encoded protein is CSAPGQGAVNSYEQYF.

The chain is built from TRBV10-2 and TRBJ1-1; 11 bases align to TRBD1. The J segment lost 1 base and the V segment lost 6 bases, leaving 10 bases of the junction unmatched. Per the germline V gene, CDR1 is WSHSY and CDR2 is SAAADI. CDR3 length: 17 amino acids. CDR3 bases: TGCGCCAGCAGCCCCGGACAGGGGGCGCGAGGGAACACTGAAGCTTTCTTT. As protein: CASSPGQGARGNTEAFF.

This clonotype was detected a few times. The chain couples TRBV20-1 to TRBJ2-7; D call uncertain. Germline-derived CDR1 and CDR2 are DFQATT and SNEGSKA (reference sequence). Trimming took off 6 bases at V and 2 bases at J, with 8 bases between the two ends. The CDR3 totals 11 residues. The DNA of the CDR3 is TGCAGTGCCCAAACGACCTACGAGCAGTACTTC. It yields the protein CSAQTTYEQYF.

The chain uses TRBV5-1 and TRBJ2-3; 8 nucleotides align to TRBD1. V lost 5 bases and J lost 3; bases outside the gene matches: 8. In germline, CDR1 is SGHRS, CDR2 YFSETQ. The CDR3 consists of 15 residues. The CDR3 sequence: CASRPPGQVTDTQYF. The CDR3 coding sequence is TGCGCCAGCAGGCCTCCGGGACAGGTGACAGATACGCAGTATTTT.

The rearrangement joins TRBV20-1 to TRBJ2-7, with 9 bases that match TRBD2. This CDR3 comprises 14 residues. Germline V gene data show CDR1 as DFQATT and CDR2 as SNEGSKA (reference sequence). The V segment lost 0 bases and the J segment 2 bases; nucleotides outside the gene matches: 2. CDR3 amino acids: CSARELAGTYEQYF. DNA of the CDR3: TGCAGTGCTAGAGAGCTAGCGGGGACCTACGAGCAGTACTTC.

This clonotype was seen ten or more times. This chain connects TRBV9 to TRBJ2-3; tentatively, D is TRBD2 (6 bases). Germline-derived CDR1 and CDR2 are SGDLS and YYNGEE. This CDR3 has 16 residues. Trimming removed 3 bases from V and 2 bases from J, with 16 bases in between. In nucleotides, the CDR3 is TGTGCCAGCAGCGCCAGTGGAGGGTCTGACACAGATACGCAGTATTTT. Translated: CASSASGGSDTDTQYF.

This clonotype has just one count. The chain recombines TRBV6-2 or TRBV6-3 with TRBJ1-5; 11 bases line up with TRBD1. The V segment lost 7 bases and the J segment 5 bases; nucleotides outside the gene matches: 4. The germline V gene has CDR1 MNHEY and CDR2 SVGEGT. CDR3 length: 14 residues. The CDR3 region has the DNA TGTGCCAGCACGGACAGGGGGCAAGATCAGCCCCAGCATTTT. Translated: CASTDRGQDQPQHF.

The chain has TRBV29-1 and TRBJ2-2; possibly TRBD1 for D (6 bases). Germline V gives CDR1 SQVTM, CDR2 ANQGSEA. V lost 5 bases to trimming and J lost 7 bases, with 14 bases between them. The CDR3 is 13 amino acids. The CDR3 reads CSVPIDRLGELFF. The CDR3 nucleotides read TGCAGCGTTCCCATCGACAGGCTCGGGGAGCTGTTTTTT.

This clonotype was seen a handful of times. CDR3 nucleotide sequence: TGTGCCAGCAGCTTAGAACCCGGGGCTAATGAAAAACTGTTTTTT. This translates into CASSLEPGANEKLFF. The chain carries TRBV7-6 and TRBJ1-4; D unresolved. The V end lost 1 base, the J end lost 3 bases, and 9 bases lay between the germline ends. Germline lookup yields CDR1 SGHVS and CDR2 FNYEAQ. The CDR3 runs 15 residues.

The rearrangement uses TRBV3-1 and TRBJ1-5; D ambiguous. This CDR3 spans 13 amino acids. CDR1 is LGHDT and CDR2 is YNNKEL in the germline V gene (reference sequence). The V gene lost 3 bases and the J gene lost 4 bases, with 7 bases spanning the gap. The CDR3 sequence is CASSQMSNQPQHF. The CDR3 DNA follows: TGTGCCAGCAGCCAGATGTCAAATCAGCCCCAGCATTTT.

The chain has TRBV10-3 and TRBJ2-2; 9 bases agree with TRBD1. This CDR3 is built from 15 residues. The germline gives CDR1 ENHRY, CDR2 SYGVKD. The trim removed 6 bases at V and 1 base at J, leaving 3 bases unmatched. The CDR3 nucleotides are TGTGCCATCAGCCGGGACAGGGAGAACACCGGGGAGCTGTTTTTT. This codes for CAISRDRENTGELFF.

J is TRBJ1-6 and V is TRBV7-2; the match to TRBD1 covers 7 bases. Unmatched junction bases numbered 7, after V lost 4 bases and J lost 7 bases. This CDR3 spans 15 amino acids. Germline CDR1 is SGHTA and CDR2 is FQGNSA. The DNA for the CDR3 is TGTGCCAGCAGCTCCACCGGGACAGAAAATTCACCCCTCCACTTT. Translating gives CASSSTGTENSPLHF. The full variable domain, in which reference TRBV7-2 and TRBJ1-6 provide the parts outside the CDR3, is GAGVSQSPSNKVTEKGKDVELRCDPISGHTALYWYRQSLGQGLEFLIYFQGNSAPDKSGLPSDRFSAERTGGSVSTLTIQRTQQEDSAVYLCASSSTGTENSPLHFGNGTRLTVT.

This clonotype was detected only a few times. The chain joins TRBV7-7 to TRBJ2-2; 11 nucleotides line up with TRBD2. Trimming took 5 bases from V and 1 from J; bases not matched to a gene: 9. From germline, CDR1 is SSHAT and CDR2 FNYEAQ (reference sequence). The CDR3 runs to 18 residues. CDR3 in amino acids: CASSSRGGTSGNTGELFF. The CDR3 nucleotides read TGTGCCAGCAGCAGCCGGGGGGGGACTAGCGGGAACACCGGGGAGCTGTTTTTT.

This clonotype has more than one count but fewer than ten. The chain links TRBV6-2 or TRBV6-3 to TRBJ2-5; D perhaps matches TRBD1 (6 bases). Germline V gene data show CDR1 as MNHEY and CDR2 as SVGEGT. This CDR3 has 14 residues. The V end was cut by 8 bases, the J end by 1 base, with 14 bases between. The CDR3 coding sequence is TGTGCCAGCCGGACAGATTTCTCCCAAGAGACCCAGTACTTC. This sequence encodes CASRTDFSQETQYF.

In this sample, this clonotype turned up many times. V and J are TRBV29-1 and TRBJ1-1; no firm D call. Per the germline V gene, CDR1 is SQVTM and CDR2 is ANQGSEA. The CDR3 runs 12 residues. With 5 bases removed from V and 1 base from J, the gap between germline ends came to 8 bases. This CDR3 is CSVIAENTEAFF. CDR3 in DNA: TGCAGCGTTATCGCCGAGAACACTGAAGCTTTCTTT.

The chain combines TRBV7-2 with TRBJ2-2, with D perhaps assigned TRBD1 or TRBD2 (6 bases each). This CDR3 has 18 amino acids. Deletions cut 0 bases from V and 0 bases from J, with 14 bases between. Germline-derived CDR1 and CDR2 are SGHTA and FQGNSA. The CDR3 coding sequence is TGTGCCAGCAGCTTAGCACCCACGGGGGCCGCGAACACCGGGGAGCTGTTTTTT. This gives the protein CASSLAPTGAANTGELFF.

This clonotype has just a few counts. The genes are TRBV3-1 and TRBJ1-2; D perhaps matches TRBD1 (5 bases). The CDR3 consists of 15 residues. From germline, CDR1 is LGHDT and CDR2 YNNKEL (reference sequence). With 2 bases removed from V and 5 bases from J, the gap between germline ends came to 15 bases. The DNA for the CDR3 is TGTGCCAGCAGCCAAATCCACCAGGGAGGGTATGGCTACACCTTC. This codes for CASSQIHQGGYGYTF.

This clonotype appeared many times. This chain's CDR3 is CAISESMDRGYGYNEQFF. In nucleotides, the CDR3 is TGTGCCATCAGTGAGTCGATGGACAGGGGGTACGGATACAATGAGCAGTTCTTC. The rearrangement joins TRBV10-3 to TRBJ2-1; 10 bases line up with TRBD1. The CDR3 length is 18 residues. Germline V gene sequence: CDR1 ENHRY, CDR2 SYGVKD. V gave up 0 bases and J gave up 4 bases; unmatched junction bases: 9.

The rearrangement joins TRBV20-1 to TRBJ2-1; perhaps TRBD2 as D (5 bases). The CDR3 runs 18 residues. CDR1 is DFQATT, CDR2 SNEGSKA, per germline (reference sequence). The ends were cut back, 5 bases at V and 0 bases at J, with 23 bases in the middle. In DNA form, the CDR3 reads TGCAGTGCTTCACCCCCCGCGGGTCCGGGAAGCTCCTACAATGAGCAGTTCTTC. This sequence encodes CSASPPAGPGSSYNEQFF.

This clonotype was seen more than once but under ten times. The chain carries TRBV4-2 and TRBJ1-5; no clear D. The length of the CDR3 is 15 residues. The germline V and J ends were trimmed by 0 bases and 5 bases, with 11 bases remaining between them. The germline CDR1 and CDR2 sequences are LGHNA and YNFKEQ. The CDR3 loop is CASSQEVTEYQPQHF. Written as DNA, the CDR3 is TGTGCCAGCAGCCAAGAGGTAACAGAATATCAGCCCCAGCATTTT.

This clonotype was seen more than once but under ten times. The rearrangement uses TRBV3-1 and TRBJ2-5; D unresolved. The CDR3 has 13 amino acids. Germline V gene sequence: CDR1 LGHDT, CDR2 YNNKEL (reference sequence). Trimming shortened V by 4 bases and J by 5 bases, and 11 bases separated the two germline ends. CDR3 coding DNA: TGTGCCAGCAGCCTGCCGGGTCTTGAGACCCAGTACTTC. Translation: CASSLPGLETQYF.

V usage is TRBV9 and J usage is TRBJ2-5; a possible D gene is TRBD2 (6 bases). CDR1 and CDR2 from the germline V gene are SGDLS and YYNGEE. CDR3 length: 15 amino acids. Trimming left V 1 base short and J 2 bases short, with 12 bases between. The CDR3 region is CASSVRAGGQETQYF. CDR3 DNA: TGTGCCAGCAGCGTACGTGCTGGAGGGCAAGAGACCCAGTACTTC. Full variable domain (rest looked up from reference TRBV9 and TRBJ2-5): DSGVTQTPKHLITATGQRVTLRCSPRSGDLSVYWYQQSLDQGLQFLIQYYNGEERAKGNILERFSAQQFPDLHSELNLSSLELGDSALYFCASSVRAGGQETQYFGPGTRLLVL.

J is TRBJ1-6 and V is TRBV7-8; 8 bases are shared with TRBD1. J lost 14 bases, V lost 3 bases, and 15 bases had no gene match. This CDR3 region has 16 residues. Germline CDR1 is SGHVS and CDR2 is FQNEAQ. CDR3 protein: CASSFDRGPPSGSLHF. The DNA of the CDR3 is TGTGCCAGCAGCTTCGACAGGGGTCCTCCCTCGGGATCCCTCCACTTT.

CDR3 residues: CAWRTTGANVLTF. Written as DNA, the CDR3 is TGTGCCTGGAGGACCACTGGGGCCAACGTCCTGACTTTC. This chain links TRBV30 with TRBJ2-6; D is ambiguous. Germline lookup yields CDR1 GTSNPN and CDR2 SVGIG (reference sequence). This CDR3 has 13 residues. The V and J ends lost 3 bases and 2 bases respectively, with 5 bases between them.

V and J are TRBV12-3 or TRBV12-4 and TRBJ2-3; 11 nucleotides agree with TRBD2. V trimming: 6 bases; J trimming: 7 bases; junction bases outside the gene matches: 6. This CDR3 spans 14 amino acids. The CDR3 DNA is TGTGCCAGCAGCCTTAGCGGGGGGGCTCATACGCAGTATTTT. Amino acid sequence: CASSLSGGAHTQYF.

This clonotype was counted many times. This sequence joins TRBV12-3 or TRBV12-4 and TRBJ1-2, with D possibly TRBD1 on 5 matching bases. There are 15 residues in the CDR3. V lost 5 bases and J 2 bases, leaving 15 bases between the germline ends. The CDR3 DNA is TGTGCCAGCAGTCCCCTCGGGGCAGGCAACTATGGCTACACCTTC. The encoded protein is CASSPLGAGNYGYTF.

This clonotype was seen many times. The chain recombines TRBV27 with TRBJ2-1, with TRBD1 identical over 8 bases. V shed 5 bases and J 5 bases; nucleotides not matched to a gene: 5. Germline-derived CDR1 and CDR2 are MNHEY and SMNVEV (reference sequence). The CDR3 length is 14 residues. The CDR3 DNA sequence: TGTGCCAGCAGTAGGCAGGGGGCTCACAATGAGCAGTTCTTC. It encodes CASSRQGAHNEQFF.